This is a list of T cell receptor beta chains from one sample in a study of cytomegalovirus exposure and HLA in healthy donors. Method: immunoSEQ multiplex PCR; TCRdb's copy keeps in-frame clones and lacks some. The repertoire holds roughly 60,000 clones, with 91% as singletons. Material: PBMCs. The receptor source for this set is a woman in her 30s in good health and CMV-seronegative. CDR3s leave out the opening cysteine and the closing phenylalanine or tryptophan. The D gene is left open where the match is weak.

cdr3_aa	d_call	v_call	j_call
ASSARWDRRVLGNTEAF	TRBD1	TRBV9	TRBJ1-1
ASSLYGRGETQY	.	TRBV7-2	TRBJ2-5
ASSLGGQGQHEQF	TRBD1	TRBV28	TRBJ2-1
SVASRQLGRGETQY	.	TRBV29-1	TRBJ2-5
ASSLLQGPPF	.	TRBV18	TRBJ1-1
ASSKAGENTGELF	.	TRBV21-1	TRBJ2-2
TSSQDYRENREAF	.	TRBV1	TRBJ1-1
ASSLLSSGRTNTGELF	TRBD2	TRBV11-2	TRBJ2-2
ASSPRPPQTSGRAGTQY	TRBD2	TRBV7-2	TRBJ2-5
ASSSSYSNQPQH	.	TRBV11-2	TRBJ1-5
ASGAGTGGSYEQY	TRBD1	TRBV10-2	TRBJ2-7
ASSLGQDRPF	.	TRBV11-1	TRBJ1-1
ASATYEQY	.	TRBV6-1	.
AISEYPADPLEQY	.	TRBV10-3	TRBJ2-7
ASSDREKLF	.	TRBV2	TRBJ1-4
ASSPAGYTYEQY	TRBD2	TRBV7-9	TRBJ2-7
ANRVGENTEAF	.	TRBV10-3	TRBJ1-1
ASSPGSGNTIY	.	TRBV7-6	TRBJ1-3
ASSPGSATDTQY	.	TRBV5-1	TRBJ2-3
ASSSGLSAGLGEQF	.	TRBV5-6	TRBJ2-1
ASSRGRDSNQPQH	.	TRBV18	TRBJ1-5
AWRSTVTNTEAF	.	TRBV30	TRBJ1-1
ASSVGVSGISFGDTQY	TRBD2	TRBV9	TRBJ2-3
ASSVDSAPGYGYT	.	TRBV9	TRBJ1-2
ASSWARLAEQETQY	TRBD2	TRBV7-9	TRBJ2-5
ASSRFGTSGSTDTQY	TRBD2	TRBV7-3	TRBJ2-3
AISGIAETQY	.	TRBV10-3	TRBJ2-5
ASSLGFEPHEQF	.	TRBV5-8	TRBJ2-1
ASGEGGLQH	.	TRBV2	TRBJ1-5
ASSPGGMATRELF	TRBD2	TRBV6-1	TRBJ2-2
ASSLAGGTDTQY	.	TRBV7-9	TRBJ2-3